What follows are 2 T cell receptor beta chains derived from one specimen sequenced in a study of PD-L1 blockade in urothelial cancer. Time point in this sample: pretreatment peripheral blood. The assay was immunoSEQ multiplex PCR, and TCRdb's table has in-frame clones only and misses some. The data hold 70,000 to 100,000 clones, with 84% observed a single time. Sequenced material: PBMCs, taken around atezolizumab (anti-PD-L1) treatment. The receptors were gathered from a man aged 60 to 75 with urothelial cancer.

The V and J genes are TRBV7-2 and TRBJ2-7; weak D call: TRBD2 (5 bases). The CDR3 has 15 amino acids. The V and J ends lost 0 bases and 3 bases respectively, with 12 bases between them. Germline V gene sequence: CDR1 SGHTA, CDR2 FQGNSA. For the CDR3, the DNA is TGTGCCAGCAGCTTAGCGAGGGAGCCGTTCTACGAGCAGTACTTC. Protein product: CASSLAREPFYEQYF.

CDR3 in DNA: TGTGCCAGCAGTTACACGACTAGCGGGAGGCCCTACGAGCAGTACTTC. Translation gives CASSYTTSGRPYEQYF. V usage is TRBV6-5 and J usage is TRBJ2-7; TRBD2 aligns across 13 bases. CDR1 is MNHEY and CDR2 is SVGAGI in the germline V gene. This CDR3 comprises 16 residues. Trimming took 2 bases from V and 2 from J; bases not matched to a gene: 3.